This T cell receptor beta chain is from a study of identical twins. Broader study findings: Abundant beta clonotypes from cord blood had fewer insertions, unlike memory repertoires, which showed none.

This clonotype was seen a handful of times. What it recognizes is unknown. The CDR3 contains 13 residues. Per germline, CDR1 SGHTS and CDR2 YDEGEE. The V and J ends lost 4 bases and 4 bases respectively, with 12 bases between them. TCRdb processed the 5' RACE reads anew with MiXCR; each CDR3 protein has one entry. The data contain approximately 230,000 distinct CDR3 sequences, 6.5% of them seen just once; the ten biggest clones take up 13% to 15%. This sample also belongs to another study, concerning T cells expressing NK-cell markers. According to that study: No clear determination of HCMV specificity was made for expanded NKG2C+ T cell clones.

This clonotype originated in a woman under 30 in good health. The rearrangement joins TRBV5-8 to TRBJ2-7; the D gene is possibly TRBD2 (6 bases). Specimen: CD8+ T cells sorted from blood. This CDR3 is CASSGGFGYEQYF. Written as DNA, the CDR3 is TGTGCCAGCAGCGGGGGGTTTGGATACGAGCAGTACTTC. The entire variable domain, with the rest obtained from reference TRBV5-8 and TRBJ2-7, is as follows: EAGVTQSPTHLIKTRGQQATLRCSPISGHTSVYWYQQALGLGLQFLLWYDEGEERNRGNFPPRFSGRQFPNYSSELNVNALELEDSALYLCASSGGFGYEQYFGPGTRLTVT.